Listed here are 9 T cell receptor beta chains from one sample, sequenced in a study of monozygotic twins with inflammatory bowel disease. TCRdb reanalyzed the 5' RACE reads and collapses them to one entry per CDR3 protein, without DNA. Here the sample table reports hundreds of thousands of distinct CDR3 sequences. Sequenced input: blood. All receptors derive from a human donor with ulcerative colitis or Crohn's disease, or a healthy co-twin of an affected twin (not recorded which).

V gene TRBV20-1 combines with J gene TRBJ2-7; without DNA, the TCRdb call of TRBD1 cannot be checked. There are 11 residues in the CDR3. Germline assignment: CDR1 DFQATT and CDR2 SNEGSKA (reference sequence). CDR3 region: CSASYGGRQYF.

CDR3 sequence reads: CASSYIANTGELFF. The V call is TRBV6-2 or TRBV6-3, the J call TRBJ2-2. Germline assignment: CDR1 MNHEY and CDR2 SVGEGT. This CDR3 spans 14 amino acids.

The CDR3 loop is CASSRGLAGVKWAKNIQYF. The J gene is TRBJ2-4, the V gene TRBV23-1; TCRdb names TRBD2, which stays unverified in the absence of DNA. TRBV23-1 has ORF status, its function being uncertain. This CDR3 has 19 amino acids.

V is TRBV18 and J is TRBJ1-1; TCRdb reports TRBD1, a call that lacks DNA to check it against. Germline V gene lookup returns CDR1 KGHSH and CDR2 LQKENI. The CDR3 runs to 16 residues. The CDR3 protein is CASSPGTGKVNTEAFF.

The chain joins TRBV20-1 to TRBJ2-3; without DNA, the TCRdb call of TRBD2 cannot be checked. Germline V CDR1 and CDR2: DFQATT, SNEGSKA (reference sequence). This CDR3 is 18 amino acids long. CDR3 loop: CSARKVLAGGRRADTQYF.

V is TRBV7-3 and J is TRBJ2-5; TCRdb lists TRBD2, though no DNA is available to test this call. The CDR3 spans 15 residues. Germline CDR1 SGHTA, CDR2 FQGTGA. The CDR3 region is CASSSGAGGPETQYF.

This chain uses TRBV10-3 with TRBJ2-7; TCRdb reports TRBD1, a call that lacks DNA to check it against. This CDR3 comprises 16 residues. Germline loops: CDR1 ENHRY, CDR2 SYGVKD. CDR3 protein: CAISGTGGGQSYEQYF.

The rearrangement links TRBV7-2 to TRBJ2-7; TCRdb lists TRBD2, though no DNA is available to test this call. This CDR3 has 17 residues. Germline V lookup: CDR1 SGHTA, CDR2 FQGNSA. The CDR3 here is CASSFTPHSGRSYEQYF.

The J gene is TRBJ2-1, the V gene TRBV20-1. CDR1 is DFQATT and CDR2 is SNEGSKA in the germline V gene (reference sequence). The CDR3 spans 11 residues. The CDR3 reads CSAVIINEQFF.